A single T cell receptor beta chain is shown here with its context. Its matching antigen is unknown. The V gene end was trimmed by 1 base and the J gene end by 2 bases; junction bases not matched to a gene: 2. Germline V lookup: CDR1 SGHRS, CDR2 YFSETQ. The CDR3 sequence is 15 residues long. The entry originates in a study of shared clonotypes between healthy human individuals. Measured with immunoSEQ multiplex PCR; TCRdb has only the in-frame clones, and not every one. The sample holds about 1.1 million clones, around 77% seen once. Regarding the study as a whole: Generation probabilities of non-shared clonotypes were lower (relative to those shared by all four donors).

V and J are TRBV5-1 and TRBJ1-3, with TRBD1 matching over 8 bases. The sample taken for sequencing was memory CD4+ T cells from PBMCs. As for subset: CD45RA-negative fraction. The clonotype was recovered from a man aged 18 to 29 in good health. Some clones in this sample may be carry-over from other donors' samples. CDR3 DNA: TGCGCCAGCAGCTTGACAGGGGGAGCTGGAAACACCATATATTTT. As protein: CASSLTGGAGNTIYF.